The T cell receptor beta chain described here comes from a study of control samples from healthy donors and cancer patients. Clones were read by immunoSEQ multiplex PCR, and TCRdb kept only the in-frame ones, dropping some. The top ten clones hold 2.5% to 3% of a sample with some 65,000 clones, around four fifths of them seen once. Germline V gives CDR1 SGHAT, CDR2 FQNNGV. The length of the CDR3 is 19 residues. V gave up 2 bases and J gave up 2 bases, with 22 bases separating them. The sample comprised PBMCs. J is TRBJ1-3 and V is TRBV11-2; unclear D gene. The sequence derives from a woman between 45 and 60 years old with lung cancer. CDR3: CASSLIRLSWGDTGNTIYF. The CDR3 DNA follows: TGTGCCAGCAGCTTAATCCGGTTGTCTTGGGGTGATACTGGAAACACCATATATTTT. The full variable domain, its missing parts supplied by reference TRBV11-2 and TRBJ1-3, is EAGVAQSPRYKIIEKRQSVAFWCNPISGHATLYWYQQILGQGPKLLIQFQNNGVVDDSQLPKDRFSAERLKGVDSTLKIQPAKLEDSAVYLCASSLIRLSWGDTGNTIYFGEGSWLTVV.